Listed here are 3 T cell receptor beta chains from one sample, sequenced in a study of blood T cell repertoires in COVID-19. TCRdb keeps only in-frame clones here, not all; method: immunoSEQ multiplex PCR. The table records just over 150,000 clones, approximately 88% of them present only once. Sequenced material: PBMCs or T cells enriched from blood (not recorded which). These receptors were taken from a woman aged 45-65 years who had recovered from COVID-19.

This chain joins TRBV6-1 and TRBJ1-5; weak D call: TRBD1 (5 bases). This CDR3 comprises 18 residues. Germline-derived CDR1 and CDR2 are MNHNS and SASEGT. V gave up 3 bases and J gave up 2 bases, with 20 bases separating them. In nucleotides, the CDR3 is TGTGCCAGCAGTGACAGCCCCCGGGGGGTTAGGGGCAATCAGCCCCAGCATTTT. Its protein product is CASSDSPRGVRGNQPQHF.

Only a few counts were recorded for this clone. The DNA of the CDR3 is TGTGCCAGCAGCTCGGGACAGGGTAAGGACACTGAAGCTTTCTTT. This gives the protein CASSSGQGKDTEAFF. The chain couples TRBV7-9 to TRBJ1-1; 9 bases match TRBD1. Germline CDR1 reads SEHNR; CDR2 reads FQNEAQ (reference sequence). V was clipped by 4 bases and J by 3 bases; unmatched bases: 6. The CDR3 is 15 residues long.

The chain joins TRBV12-3 or TRBV12-4 to TRBJ2-7; D possibly corresponds to TRBD2 (5 bases). The CDR3 runs to 13 residues. V gave up 2 bases and J gave up 6 bases, with 11 bases separating them. CDR3 amino acids: CASSLTESGEQYF. DNA of the CDR3: TGTGCCAGCAGTTTAACAGAGAGCGGCGAGCAGTACTTC.